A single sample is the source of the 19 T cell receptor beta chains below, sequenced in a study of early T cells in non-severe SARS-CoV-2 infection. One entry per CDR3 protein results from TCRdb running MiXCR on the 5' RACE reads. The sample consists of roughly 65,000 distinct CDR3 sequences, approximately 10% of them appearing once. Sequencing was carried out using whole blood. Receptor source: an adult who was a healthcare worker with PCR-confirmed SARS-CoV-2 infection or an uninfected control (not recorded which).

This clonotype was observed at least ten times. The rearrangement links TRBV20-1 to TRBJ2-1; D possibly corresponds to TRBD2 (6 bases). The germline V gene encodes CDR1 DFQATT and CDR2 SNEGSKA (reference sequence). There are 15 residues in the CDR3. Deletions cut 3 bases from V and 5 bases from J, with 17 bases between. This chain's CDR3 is CSASWFASVDNEQFF. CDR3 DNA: TGCAGTGCTAGTTGGTTCGCTAGCGTTGACAATGAGCAGTTCTTC.

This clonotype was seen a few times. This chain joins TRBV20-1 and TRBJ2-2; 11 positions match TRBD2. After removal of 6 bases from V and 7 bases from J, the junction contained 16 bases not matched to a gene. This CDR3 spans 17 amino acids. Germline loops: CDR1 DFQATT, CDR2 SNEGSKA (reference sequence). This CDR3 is CSAHALLAGVRVGELFF. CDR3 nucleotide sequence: TGCAGTGCCCACGCCCTACTAGCGGGAGTACGTGTCGGGGAGCTGTTTTTT.

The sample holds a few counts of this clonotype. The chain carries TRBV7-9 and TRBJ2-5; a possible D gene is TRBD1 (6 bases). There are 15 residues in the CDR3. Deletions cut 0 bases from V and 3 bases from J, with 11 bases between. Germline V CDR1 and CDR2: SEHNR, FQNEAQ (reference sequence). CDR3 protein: CASSLALTGKETQYF. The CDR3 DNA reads TGTGCCAGCAGCTTAGCTTTGACAGGAAAAGAGACCCAGTACTTC. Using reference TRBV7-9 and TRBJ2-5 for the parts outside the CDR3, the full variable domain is DTGVSQNPRHKITKRGQNVTFRCDPISEHNRLYWYRQTLGQGPEFLTYFQNEAQLEKSRLLSDRFSAERPKGSFSTLEIQRTEQGDSAMYLCASSLALTGKETQYFGPGTRLLVL.

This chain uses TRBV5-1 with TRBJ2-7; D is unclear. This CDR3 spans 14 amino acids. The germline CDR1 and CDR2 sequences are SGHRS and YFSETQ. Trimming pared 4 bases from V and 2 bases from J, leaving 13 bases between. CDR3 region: CASSTQTETYEQYF. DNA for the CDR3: TGCGCCAGCAGCACCCAGACTGAGACCTACGAGCAGTACTTC.

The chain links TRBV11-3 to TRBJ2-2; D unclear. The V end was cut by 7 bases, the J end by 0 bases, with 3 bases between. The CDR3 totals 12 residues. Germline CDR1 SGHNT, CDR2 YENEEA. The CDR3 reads CASTANTGELFF. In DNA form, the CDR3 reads TGTGCCAGCACTGCGAACACCGGGGAGCTGTTTTTT.

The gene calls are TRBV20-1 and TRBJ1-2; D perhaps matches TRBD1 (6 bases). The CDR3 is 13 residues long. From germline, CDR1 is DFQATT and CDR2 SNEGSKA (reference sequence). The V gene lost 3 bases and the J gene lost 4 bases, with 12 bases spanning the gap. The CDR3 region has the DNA TGCAGTGCTAGTAAGGGGGAGGGCTATGGCTACACCTTC. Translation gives CSASKGEGYGYTF.

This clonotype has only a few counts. CDR3 amino acids: CASSKGAHGETQYF. CDR3 nucleotides: TGTGCCAGCAGCAAAGGGGCCCATGGAGAGACCCAGTACTTC. This chain uses TRBV7-9 with TRBJ2-5; perhaps TRBD1 as D (5 bases). The CDR3 consists of 14 residues. Germline CDR1 and CDR2: SEHNR and FQNEAQ (reference sequence). The V gene lost 5 bases and the J gene lost 4 bases, with 14 bases spanning the gap.

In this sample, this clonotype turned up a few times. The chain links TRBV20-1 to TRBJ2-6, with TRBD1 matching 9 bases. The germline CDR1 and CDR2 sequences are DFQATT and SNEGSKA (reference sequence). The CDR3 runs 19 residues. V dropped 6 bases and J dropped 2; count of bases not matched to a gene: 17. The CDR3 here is CSAQLNRGQGRPGANVLTF. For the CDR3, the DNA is TGCAGTGCACAGCTGAACAGGGGGCAGGGCCGCCCTGGGGCCAACGTCCTGACTTTC.

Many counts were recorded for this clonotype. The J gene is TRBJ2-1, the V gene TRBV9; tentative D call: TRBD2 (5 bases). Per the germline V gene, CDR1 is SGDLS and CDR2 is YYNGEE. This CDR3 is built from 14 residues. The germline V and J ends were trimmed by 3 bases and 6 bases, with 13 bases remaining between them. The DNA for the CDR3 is TGTGCCAGCAGCGCACCAACTAGAATCAATGAGCAGTTCTTC. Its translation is CASSAPTRINEQFF.

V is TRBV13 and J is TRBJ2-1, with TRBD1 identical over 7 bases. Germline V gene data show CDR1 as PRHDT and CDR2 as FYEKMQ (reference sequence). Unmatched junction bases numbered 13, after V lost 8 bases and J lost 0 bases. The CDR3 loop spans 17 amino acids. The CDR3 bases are TGTGCCAGCTCCCTTCCTGCCTCAGGGGGCTCCTACAATGAGCAGTTCTTC. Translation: CASSLPASGGSYNEQFF. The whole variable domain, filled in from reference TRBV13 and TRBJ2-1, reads AAGVIQSPRHLIKEKRETATLKCYPIPRHDTVYWYQQGPGQDPQFLISFYEKMQSDKGSIPDRFSAQQFSDYHSELNMSSLELGDSALYFCASSLPASGGSYNEQFFGPGTRLTVL.

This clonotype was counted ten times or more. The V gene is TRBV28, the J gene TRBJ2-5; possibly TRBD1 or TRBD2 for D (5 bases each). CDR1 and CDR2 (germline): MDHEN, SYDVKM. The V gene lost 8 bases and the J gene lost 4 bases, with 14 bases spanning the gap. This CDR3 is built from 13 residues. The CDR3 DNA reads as TGTGCCAGCCGCAATAGAGGGGCAGAGACCCAGTACTTC. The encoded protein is CASRNRGAETQYF.

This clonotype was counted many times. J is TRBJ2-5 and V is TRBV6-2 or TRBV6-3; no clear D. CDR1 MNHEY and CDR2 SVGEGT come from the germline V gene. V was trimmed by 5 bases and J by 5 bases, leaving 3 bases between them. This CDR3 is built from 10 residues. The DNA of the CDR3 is TGTGCCAGCAGTACGGAGACCCAGTACTTC. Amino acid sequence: CASSTETQYF.

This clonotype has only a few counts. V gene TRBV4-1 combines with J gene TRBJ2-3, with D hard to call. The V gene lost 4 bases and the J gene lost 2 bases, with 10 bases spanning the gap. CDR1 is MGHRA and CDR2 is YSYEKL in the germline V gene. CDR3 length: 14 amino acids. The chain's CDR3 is CASSLNSFTDTQYF. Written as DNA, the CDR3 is TGCGCCAGCAGCCTTAACAGCTTCACAGATACGCAGTATTTT.

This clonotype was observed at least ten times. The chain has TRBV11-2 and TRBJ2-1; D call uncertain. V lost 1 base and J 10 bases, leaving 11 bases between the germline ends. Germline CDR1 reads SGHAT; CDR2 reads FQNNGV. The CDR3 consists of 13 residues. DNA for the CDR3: TGTGCCAGCAGCTTAGGGACCAACTTAGAGCAGTTCTTC. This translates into CASSLGTNLEQFF.

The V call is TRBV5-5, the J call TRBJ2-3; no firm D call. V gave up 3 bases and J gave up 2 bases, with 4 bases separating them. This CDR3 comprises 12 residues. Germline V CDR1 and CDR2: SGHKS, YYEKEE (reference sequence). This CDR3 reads CASSSVTDTQYF. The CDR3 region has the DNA TGTGCCAGCAGCTCCGTCACAGATACGCAGTATTTT.

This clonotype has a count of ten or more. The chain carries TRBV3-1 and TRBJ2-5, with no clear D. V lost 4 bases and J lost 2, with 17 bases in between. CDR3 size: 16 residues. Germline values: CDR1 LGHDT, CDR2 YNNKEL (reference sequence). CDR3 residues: CASSPQLSAEQETQYF. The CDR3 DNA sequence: TGTGCCAGCAGCCCCCAGCTTTCGGCGGAACAAGAGACCCAGTACTTC.

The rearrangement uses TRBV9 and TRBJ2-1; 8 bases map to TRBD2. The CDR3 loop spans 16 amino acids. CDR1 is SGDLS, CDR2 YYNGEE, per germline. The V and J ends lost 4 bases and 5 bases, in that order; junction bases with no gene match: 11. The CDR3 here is CASSTTGTRENNEQFF. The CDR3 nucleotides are TGTGCCAGCAGCACTACCGGGACTAGGGAAAACAATGAGCAGTTCTTC.

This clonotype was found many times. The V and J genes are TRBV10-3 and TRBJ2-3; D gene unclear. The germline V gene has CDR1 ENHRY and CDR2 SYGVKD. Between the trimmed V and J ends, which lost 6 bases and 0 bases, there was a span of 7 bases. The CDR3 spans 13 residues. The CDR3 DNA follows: TGTGCCATCAGCGGATCTAGCACAGATACGCAGTATTTT. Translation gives CAISGSSTDTQYF.

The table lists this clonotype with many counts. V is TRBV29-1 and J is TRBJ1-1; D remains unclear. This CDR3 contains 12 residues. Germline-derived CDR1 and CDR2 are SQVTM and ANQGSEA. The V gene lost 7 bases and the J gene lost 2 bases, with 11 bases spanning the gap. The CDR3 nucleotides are TGCAGCGCTACAGAAACAAACACTGAAGCTTTCTTT. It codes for CSATETNTEAFF. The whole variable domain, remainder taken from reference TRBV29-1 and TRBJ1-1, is SAVISQKPSRDICQRGTSLTIQCQVDSQVTMMFWYRQQPGQSLTLIATANQGSEATYESGFVIDKFPISRPNLTFSTLTVSNMSPEDSSIYLCSATETNTEAFFGQGTRLTVV.